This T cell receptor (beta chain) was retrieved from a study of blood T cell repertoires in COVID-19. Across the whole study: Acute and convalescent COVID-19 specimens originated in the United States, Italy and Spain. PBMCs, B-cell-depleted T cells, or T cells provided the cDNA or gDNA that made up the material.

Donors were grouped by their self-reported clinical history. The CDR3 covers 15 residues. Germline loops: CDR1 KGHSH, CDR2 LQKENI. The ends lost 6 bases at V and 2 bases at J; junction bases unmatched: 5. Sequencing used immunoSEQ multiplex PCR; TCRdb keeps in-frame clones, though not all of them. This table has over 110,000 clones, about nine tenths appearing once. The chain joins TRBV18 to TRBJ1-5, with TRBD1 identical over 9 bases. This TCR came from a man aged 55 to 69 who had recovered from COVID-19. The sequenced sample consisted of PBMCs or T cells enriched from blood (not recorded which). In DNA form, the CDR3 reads TGTGCCAGCTCGCGGGACAGGGCTGGCAATCAGCCCCAGCATTTT. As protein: CASSRDRAGNQPQHF.